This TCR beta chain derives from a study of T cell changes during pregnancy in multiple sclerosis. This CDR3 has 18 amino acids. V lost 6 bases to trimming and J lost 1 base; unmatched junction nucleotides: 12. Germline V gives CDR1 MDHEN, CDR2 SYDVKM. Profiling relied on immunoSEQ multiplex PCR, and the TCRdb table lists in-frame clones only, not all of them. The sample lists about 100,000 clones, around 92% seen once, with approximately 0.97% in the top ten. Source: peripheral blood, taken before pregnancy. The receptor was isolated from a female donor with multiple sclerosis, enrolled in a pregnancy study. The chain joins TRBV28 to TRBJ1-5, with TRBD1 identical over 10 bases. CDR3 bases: TGTGCCAGCAGGGAATACGACAGGGGGCTGTGGAGCAATCAGCCCCAGCATTTT. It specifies CASREYDRGLWSNQPQHF.